A single sample is the source of the 26 T cell receptor beta chains below, sequenced in a study of CD8 T cells in ankylosing spondylitis. General study findings and limits: Blood from ankylosing spondylitis patients appeared to carry a characteristic roughly eight-variant TCR beta motif.

Antigens of these TCRs are unknown. TCRdb fed the 5' RACE reads into MiXCR, producing one record per CDR3 protein. Of over 200,000 distinct CDR3 sequences in the sample, approximately 20% were seen once. Sequences were obtained from blood, either unsorted or a sorted T cell fraction (not recorded which). The receptors stem from a male donor with ankylosing spondylitis.

The sample holds a few counts of this clonotype. The V and J genes are TRBV27 and TRBJ2-2; TRBD2 agrees at 10 bases. The CDR3 is made up of 15 amino acids. Germline CDR1 and CDR2: MNHEY and SMNVEV (reference sequence). The V gene end was trimmed by 6 bases and the J gene end by 7 bases; junction bases not matched to a gene: 8. The CDR3 nucleotides read TGTGCCAGCAGCTCCCTAGCGGGAGAGGTCGGGGAGCTGTTTTTT. This gives the protein CASSSLAGEVGELFF.

The chain uses TRBV5-1 and TRBJ2-1, with TRBD1 matching 7 bases. Germline lookup yields CDR1 SGHRS and CDR2 YFSETQ. This CDR3 spans 17 amino acids. Losses at the gene ends were 7 bases for V and 6 bases for J; bases not matched to a gene: 19. The CDR3 region is CASYVIDGQELPNEQFF. DNA for the CDR3: TGCGCCAGCTACGTAATAGATGGACAGGAACTTCCCAATGAGCAGTTCTTC.

This clonotype was counted only a few times. The chain combines TRBV25-1 with TRBJ2-6, with D perhaps matching TRBD1 (5 bases). CDR1 is MGHDK, CDR2 SYGVNS, per germline. This CDR3 region has 21 residues. Trimming stripped 6 bases from V and 0 bases from J, with 27 bases between. CDR3 DNA: TGTGCCAGCAGCGACAGTTATATTTCAAGATACGAAAACTCTGGGGCCAACGTCCTGACTTTC. Translated, it gives CASSDSYISRYENSGANVLTF.

The chain recombines TRBV6-4 with TRBJ2-2; D might be TRBD1 (6 bases). The germline V and J ends were trimmed by 0 bases and 6 bases, with 11 bases remaining between them. The CDR3 covers 15 residues. Germline V gene sequence: CDR1 MRHNA, CDR2 SNTAGT. The CDR3: CASSDSGQSSGELFF. CDR3 sequence (DNA): TGTGCCAGCAGTGACTCTGGACAGTCGTCCGGGGAGCTGTTTTTT.

A word on this clonotype: Since a much larger clone is just one base distant, this may be a read error. V and J are TRBV7-9 and TRBJ2-7; 7 bases are a match to TRBD1. Germline CDR1 is SEHNR and CDR2 is FQNEAQ (reference sequence). This CDR3 contains 14 residues. V gave up 5 bases and J gave up 2 bases; unmatched junction bases: 6. CDR3 protein: CASSARDRTYEQYF. The CDR3, as DNA: TGTGCCAGCAGCGCCCGGGACAGAACCTACGAGCAGTACTTC.

This clonotype was counted a few times. The chain recombines TRBV4-2 with TRBJ1-1, with 8 bases identical to TRBD1. The CDR3 is 19 amino acids. Looked up from germline, CDR1 is LGHNA and CDR2 is YNFKEQ. Losses at the gene ends were 0 bases for V and 0 bases for J; bases not matched to a gene: 12. Here the CDR3 reads CASSQEGGQGARVNTEAFF. The CDR3 DNA reads TGTGCCAGCAGCCAAGAAGGGGGGCAGGGGGCGCGGGTGAACACTGAAGCTTTCTTT.

The gene calls are TRBV27 and TRBJ2-2; 12 bases map to TRBD2. CDR1 MNHEY and CDR2 SMNVEV come from the germline V gene (reference sequence). V was pared by 7 bases and J by 4 bases, with 7 bases of the junction left unmatched. The CDR3 totals 16 residues. The CDR3 protein is CASTTSGSYSTGELFF. In DNA, the CDR3 is TGTGCCAGCACGACTAGCGGGAGTTACAGCACCGGGGAGCTGTTTTTT.

This clonotype has a handful of counts. The chain combines TRBV6-5 with TRBJ2-3; D is possibly TRBD2 (6 bases). Trimming took off 2 bases at V and 1 base at J, with 10 bases between the two ends. This CDR3 region has 15 residues. From germline, CDR1 is MNHEY and CDR2 SVGAGI. CDR3: CASSYGSGGTDTQYF. In DNA, the CDR3 is TGTGCCAGCAGTTACGGGTCGGGGGGCACAGATACGCAGTATTTT.

The chain is built from TRBV4-1 and TRBJ2-7, with 10 bases aligning to TRBD2. The CDR3 sequence is 16 residues long. The germline V gene encodes CDR1 MGHRA and CDR2 YSYEKL. Trimming removed 1 base from V and 5 bases from J; junction bases left unmatched: 8. The CDR3 bases are TGCGCCAGCAGCCAAGTCACAGCGGGAGGGCCCGACGAGCAGTACTTC. Protein: CASSQVTAGGPDEQYF.

J is TRBJ1-3 and V is TRBV6-2 or TRBV6-3; D is perhaps TRBD1 (6 bases). Trimming stripped 6 bases from V and 0 bases from J, with 15 bases between. Germline CDR1 MNHEY, CDR2 SVGEGT. This CDR3 is 16 amino acids long. CDR3 loop: CASSPDRPYSGNTIYF. The CDR3 DNA follows: TGTGCCAGCAGCCCCGACAGGCCTTACTCTGGAAACACCATATATTTT.

A remark on this clonotype: The limits of the CDR3 on the DNA are not certain, so only TCRdb's listed CDR3 is given. This chain connects TRBV28 to TRBJ2-7. The CDR3 is 14 amino acids in total, end residues counted. Germline loops: CDR1 MDHEN, CDR2 SYDVKM. The CDR3 loop is CASILDGTSYEQYF.

The rearrangement uses TRBV18 and TRBJ1-5; no firm D call. V dropped 3 bases and J dropped 4 bases, with 13 bases sitting between them. CDR1 and CDR2 from the germline V gene are KGHSH and LQKENI. The CDR3 extends over 15 amino acids. This CDR3 is CASSPQRAPNQPQHF. DNA for the CDR3: TGTGCCAGCTCACCCCAGAGGGCACCGAATCAGCCCCAGCATTTT.

The table lists this clonotype with a few counts. The chain employs TRBV7-2 and TRBJ2-3; TRBD1 matches 7 bases. V was pared by 4 bases and J by 2 bases, with 3 bases of the junction left unmatched. CDR1 SGHTA and CDR2 FQGNSA come from the germline V gene. The CDR3 totals 14 residues. The CDR3 DNA follows: TGTGCCAGCAGCTCCGGGACAGTCACAGATACGCAGTATTTT. Protein sequence: CASSSGTVTDTQYF.

This clonotype came up a few times. V usage is TRBV24-1 and J usage is TRBJ2-5; 11 nucleotides align to TRBD2. This CDR3 contains 15 residues. Germline lookup yields CDR1 KGHDR and CDR2 SFDVKD. Trimming at V came to 3 bases and at J to 4 bases, leaving 3 bases not matched to a gene. CDR3 protein: CATSDPGTSGETQYF. The CDR3 DNA reads TGTGCCACCAGTGATCCAGGGACTAGCGGAGAGACCCAGTACTTC.

This clonotype was seen a handful of times. This rearrangement joins TRBV29-1 to TRBJ2-3, with TRBD2 as a possible D gene (5 bases). Germline V gene data show CDR1 as SQVTM and CDR2 as ANQGSEA. The V gene lost 1 base and the J gene lost 7 bases, with 12 bases spanning the gap. This CDR3 is 13 amino acids long. DNA of the CDR3: TGCAGCGTTGAAGGGACTCAGTTCAATACGCAGTATTTT. This translates into CSVEGTQFNTQYF.

The rearrangement uses TRBV4-1 and TRBJ2-7; 7 bases are a match to TRBD1. The CDR3 length is 14 residues. Germline assignment: CDR1 MGHRA and CDR2 YSYEKL. V gave up 5 bases and J gave up 0 bases; unmatched junction bases: 4. DNA of the CDR3: TGCGCCAGCAGCACCCGGGACAGCTCCTACGAGCAGTACTTC. Its protein is CASSTRDSSYEQYF.

The chain's CDR3 is CASSQDLGTSGYNEQFF. The CDR3 DNA is TGCGCCAGCAGCCAAGATCTTGGGACTAGCGGTTACAATGAGCAGTTCTTC. This chain connects TRBV4-1 to TRBJ2-1; 11 bases line up with TRBD2. This CDR3 has 17 residues. Germline-derived CDR1 and CDR2 are MGHRA and YSYEKL. J gave up 4 bases and V 0 bases, and 5 bases lay outside the gene matches.

The CDR3 is CASTTGGNEKLFF. CDR3 DNA: TGTGCCAGCACGACAGGGGGGAATGAAAAACTGTTTTTT. The rearrangement links TRBV2 to TRBJ1-4; 9 nucleotides align to TRBD1. Trimming removed 7 bases from V and 5 bases from J; junction bases left unmatched: 2. The germline V gene encodes CDR1 SNHLY and CDR2 FYNNEI. This CDR3 has 13 amino acids.

This clonotype appeared a few times. This sequence joins TRBV12-3 or TRBV12-4 and TRBJ2-1, with D uncertain. V lost 2 bases and J lost 1, with 9 bases in between. This CDR3 region has 15 residues. CDR3 residues: CASSLLTPSYNEQFF. DNA for the CDR3: TGTGCCAGCAGTTTACTGACACCTTCCTACAATGAGCAGTTCTTC.

There are a few counts of this clonotype. This chain connects TRBV15 to TRBJ1-5, with D possibly TRBD1 on 6 matching bases. V was cut by 0 bases and J by 2 bases, with 8 bases left in between. Per the germline V gene, CDR1 is LNHNV and CDR2 is YYDKDF (reference sequence). The CDR3 covers 15 residues. The CDR3, as DNA: TGTGCCACCAGCAGAGAGGCAGGGGGCAATCAGCCCCAGCATTTT. Protein product: CATSREAGGNQPQHF.

The sample holds a few counts of this clonotype. The V gene is TRBV9, the J gene TRBJ2-2; 9 bases are a match to TRBD2. Trimming at V came to 0 bases and at J to 2 bases, leaving 5 bases not matched to a gene. The CDR3 runs to 17 residues. Germline CDR1 and CDR2: SGDLS and YYNGEE. This CDR3 reads CASSVGSLAGNTGELFF. In nucleotides, the CDR3 is TGTGCCAGCAGCGTAGGGAGTCTAGCGGGAAACACCGGGGAGCTGTTTTTT.

The DNA of the CDR3 is TGTGCCAGCCTCCCTAGCGACTCCTACAATGAGCAGTTCTTC. Its protein product is CASLPSDSYNEQFF. V usage is TRBV18 and J usage is TRBJ2-1; D possibly corresponds to TRBD2 (6 bases). Germline values: CDR1 KGHSH, CDR2 LQKENI. The CDR3 has 14 residues. Trimming shortened V by 8 bases and J by 0 bases, and 11 bases separated the two germline ends.

The V gene is TRBV28, the J gene TRBJ2-7, with TRBD1 identical over 7 bases. The CDR3 is made up of 16 amino acids. V shed 0 bases and J 0 bases; nucleotides not matched to a gene: 5. Germline CDR1 is MDHEN and CDR2 is SYDVKM. As DNA, the CDR3 is TGTGCCAGCAGTTTATGGCCGGGACAGAGCTCCTACGAGCAGTACTTC. It encodes CASSLWPGQSSYEQYF.

This clonotype was detected many times. This chain connects TRBV12-3 or TRBV12-4 to TRBJ2-3; D ambiguous. The V end lost 5 bases, the J end lost 2 bases, and 14 bases lay between the germline ends. The CDR3 loop spans 15 amino acids. CDR3: CASSPNLGFTDTQYF. CDR3 DNA sequence: TGTGCCAGCAGTCCGAATCTCGGTTTCACAGATACGCAGTATTTT.

The chain uses TRBV11-2 and TRBJ2-5, with D tentatively TRBD1 or TRBD2 (5 bases each). The CDR3 consists of 14 residues. From germline, CDR1 is SGHAT and CDR2 FQNNGV. V was pared by 1 base and J by 5 bases, with 11 bases between. CDR3 region: CASSLVGVRETQYF. The DNA of the CDR3 is TGTGCCAGCAGCTTAGTGGGGGTACGGGAGACCCAGTACTTC.

The chain is built from TRBV4-2 and TRBJ2-5; either TRBD1 or TRBD2 may fit D (5 bases each). Germline CDR1 LGHNA, CDR2 YNFKEQ. The CDR3 contains 16 residues. V lost 0 bases to trimming and J lost 7 bases, with 18 bases between them. CDR3 coding DNA: TGTGCCAGCAGCCAAGATGAGGGGTCCACGGACCCGACCCAGTACTTC. Amino acids: CASSQDEGSTDPTQYF.